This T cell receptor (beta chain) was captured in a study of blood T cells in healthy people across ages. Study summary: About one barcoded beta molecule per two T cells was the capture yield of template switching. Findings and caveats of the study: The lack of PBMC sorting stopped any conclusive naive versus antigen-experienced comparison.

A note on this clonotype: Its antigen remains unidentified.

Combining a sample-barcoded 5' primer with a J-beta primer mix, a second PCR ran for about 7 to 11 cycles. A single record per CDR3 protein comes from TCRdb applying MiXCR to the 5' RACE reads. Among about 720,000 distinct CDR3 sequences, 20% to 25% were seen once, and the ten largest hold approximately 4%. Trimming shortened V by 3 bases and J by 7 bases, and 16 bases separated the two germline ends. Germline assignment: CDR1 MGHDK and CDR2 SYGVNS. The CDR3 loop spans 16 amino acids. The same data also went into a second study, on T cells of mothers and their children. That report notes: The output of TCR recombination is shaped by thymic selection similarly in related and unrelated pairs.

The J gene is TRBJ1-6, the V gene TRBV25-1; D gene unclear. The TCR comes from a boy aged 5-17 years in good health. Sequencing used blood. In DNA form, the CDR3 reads TGTGCCAGCAGTGACCTAGGACGGGGTCAGAATTCACCCCTCCACTTT. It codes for CASSDLGRGQNSPLHF.